This TCR beta chain was retrieved from a study of T cells after posttransplantation cyclophosphamide. This clone was recorded at least ten times. TCRdb's copy holds only in-frame clones and misses some; the assay was immunoSEQ multiplex PCR. The table lists about 17,000 clones, with no singletons. V was pared by 2 bases and J by 4 bases, with 11 bases between. CDR1 is MGHRA and CDR2 is YSYEKL in the germline V gene. The CDR3 covers 15 residues. Treatment was busulfan-fludarabine conditioning, a marrow graft, and cyclophosphamide on days +3 and +4. Sample: PBMCs, taken after allogeneic stem cell transplant with posttransplant cyclophosphamide. The gene calls are TRBV4-1 and TRBJ2-2, with D possibly matching TRBD2 (6 bases). The sequence was obtained from a female patient aged 30-39 years who received an allogeneic stem cell transplant from a related donor, was CMV-positive, and had no GVHD. Certain T cells may be donor cells from the graft. The CDR3 DNA is TGCGCCAGCAGCCAATTCGGGAGTAGCACCGGGGAGCTGTTTTTT. Its protein is CASSQFGSSTGELFF.